Below are 16 T cell receptor beta chains sequenced from a single sample in a study of radiotherapy plus CTLA-4 blockade in lung cancer. Using immunoSEQ multiplex PCR, the repertoire was profiled, and TCRdb retains in-frame clones only, with some absent. The table includes 75,000 to 80,000 clones, about 88% detected once. The specimen was peripheral blood, collected from a patient treated with radiotherapy plus ipilimumab. These receptors came from a human donor with non-small cell lung cancer who had stable disease on radiotherapy plus ipilimumab.

The chain links TRBV5-4 to TRBJ2-7, with 10 bases that match TRBD1. This CDR3 comprises 15 residues. Germline-derived CDR1 and CDR2 are SGHNT and YYREEE (reference sequence). The V gene end was trimmed by 4 bases and the J gene end by 5 bases; junction bases not matched to a gene: 9. CDR3 region: CASSGAGQGSHEQYF. DNA for the CDR3: TGTGCCAGCAGCGGCGCGGGACAGGGGTCCCACGAGCAGTACTTC.

This chain joins TRBV9 and TRBJ1-1; D remains unclear. Trimming removed 0 bases from V and 10 bases from J, with 19 bases in between. The CDR3 totals 15 residues. The germline V gene encodes CDR1 SGDLS and CDR2 YYNGEE. CDR3 protein: CASSVEDAPTFGAFF. CDR3 coding DNA: TGTGCCAGCAGCGTAGAAGATGCGCCGACGTTCGGAGCTTTCTTT.

The DNA for the CDR3 is TGTGCCAGCAGCCATCACGAGCAGTACTTC. This encodes CASSHHEQYF. The chain has TRBV6-1 and TRBJ2-7; no definite D call. This CDR3 is built from 10 residues. Germline V gene lookup returns CDR1 MNHNS and CDR2 SASEGT. V lost 6 bases to trimming and J lost 5 bases, with 5 bases between them.

The V call is TRBV7-9, the J call TRBJ1-2, with D perhaps TRBD1 (6 bases). The CDR3 has 16 amino acids. The V gene lost 5 bases and the J gene lost 4 bases, with 20 bases spanning the gap. Germline CDR1 and CDR2: SEHNR and FQNEAQ (reference sequence). For the CDR3, the DNA is TGTGCCAGCAGCCCCGGGGGGGGAGACAGGTTCTATGGCTACACCTTC. As protein: CASSPGGGDRFYGYTF.

The V and J genes are TRBV28 and TRBJ1-2; D gene unclear. From germline, CDR1 is MDHEN and CDR2 SYDVKM. This CDR3 contains 13 residues. V lost 5 bases, J lost 3 bases, and 10 bases lay in between. The CDR3 protein is CASSPNQDYGYTF. The CDR3 DNA reads as TGTGCCAGCAGTCCCAACCAAGACTATGGCTACACCTTC.

The chain is built from TRBV6-1 and TRBJ2-7; D uncertain. Germline V gene data show CDR1 as MNHNS and CDR2 as SASEGT. The CDR3 length is 16 residues. V lost 3 bases and J 4 bases, leaving 19 bases between the germline ends. The CDR3 DNA follows: TGTGCCAGCAGTGAGACCCCCGGCGCGGCCCGGTACGAGCAGTACTTC. This sequence encodes CASSETPGAARYEQYF.

CDR3 protein: CAWSYIGLAGGPSYEQYF. The CDR3 coding sequence is TGTGCCTGGAGTTACATTGGACTAGCGGGGGGGCCATCGTACGAGCAGTACTTC. This chain joins TRBV30 and TRBJ2-7; the match to TRBD2 covers 15 bases. Germline CDR1 reads GTSNPN; CDR2 reads SVGIG (reference sequence). V lost 2 bases to trimming and J lost 4 bases; unmatched junction nucleotides: 12. There are 18 residues in the CDR3.

This clone was observed a few times. At one end, the junction sequence differs from germline, possibly due to a read error. The genes are TRBV19 and TRBJ2-1; D is possibly TRBD2 (5 bases). This CDR3 is 11 amino acids long. Germline assignment: CDR1 LNHDA and CDR2 SQIVND (reference sequence). The CDR3 sequence: CASSNAASPVF. Written as DNA, the CDR3 is TGTGCCAGTAGTAACGCCGCTAGCCCGGTCTTC.

J is TRBJ1-6 and V is TRBV4-1, with 7 bases matching TRBD1. The CDR3 contains 16 residues. J was trimmed by 7 bases and V by 0 bases; bases with no gene match: 6. Germline V gives CDR1 MGHRA, CDR2 YSYEKL. The CDR3 is CASSQDPGQVNSPLHF. In nucleotides, the CDR3 is TGCGCCAGCAGCCAAGACCCCGGACAGGTGAATTCACCCCTCCACTTT.

The chain carries TRBV5-8 and TRBJ1-2, with D hard to call. The CDR3 length is 15 residues. Germline V gene lookup returns CDR1 SGHTS and CDR2 YDEGEE. V shed 1 base and J shed 4 bases, with 14 bases lying between them. CDR3 in amino acids: CASSLKRAETYGYTF. In DNA, the CDR3 is TGTGCCAGCAGCTTGAAAAGGGCGGAAACCTATGGCTACACCTTC.

V and J are TRBV2 and TRBJ1-2, with a weak D call TRBD1 (6 bases). The CDR3 is made up of 14 amino acids. V lost 3 bases and J lost 4, with 12 bases in between. Germline CDR1 and CDR2: SNHLY and FYNNEI. CDR3 coding DNA: TGTGCCAGCAGTGACTCAAACAGGGTCTATGGCTACACCTTC. Translated, it gives CASSDSNRVYGYTF.

The gene calls are TRBV28 and TRBJ2-3; 12 bases fit TRBD1. The CDR3 spans 17 residues. CDR1 and CDR2 from the germline V gene are MDHEN and SYDVKM. The J segment lost 5 bases and the V segment lost 4 bases, leaving 10 bases of the junction unmatched. The CDR3 coding sequence is TGTGCCAGCAGTTCCCTGGGACAGGGGGCAGGAATAGATACGCAGTATTTT. This encodes CASSSLGQGAGIDTQYF.

The chain uses TRBV11-2 and TRBJ2-1; 7 bases are a match to TRBD2. V trimming: 2 bases; J trimming: 3 bases; junction bases outside the gene matches: 7. Germline CDR1 SGHAT, CDR2 FQNNGV. The CDR3 contains 16 residues. In DNA, the CDR3 is TGTGCCAGCAGCTTATCGAGGCGGGAGTTCTACAATGAGCAGTTCTTC. Translating gives CASSLSRREFYNEQFF.

The chain links TRBV18 to TRBJ1-1; D is perhaps TRBD1 (5 bases). This CDR3 region has 13 residues. From germline, CDR1 is KGHSH and CDR2 LQKENI. Trimming removed 3 bases from V and 2 bases from J, with 7 bases in between. The CDR3 loop is CASSPDSNTEAFF. In DNA, the CDR3 is TGTGCCAGCTCACCTGACAGTAACACTGAAGCTTTCTTT.

The chain uses TRBV28 and TRBJ2-1; possible D gene TRBD2, 6 bases. V dropped 7 bases and J dropped 9 bases, with 16 bases sitting between them. The CDR3 totals 13 residues. Germline CDR1 MDHEN, CDR2 SYDVKM. CDR3 DNA: TGTGCCAGCATCCCGGGACTTTCAAGTGAGCAGTTCTTC. Protein product: CASIPGLSSEQFF.

This rearrangement joins TRBV6-5 to TRBJ2-3; 8 bases fit TRBD1. V gave up 6 bases and J gave up 7 bases; unmatched junction bases: 12. Per germline, CDR1 MNHEY and CDR2 SVGAGI. This CDR3 is built from 15 residues. The CDR3 loop reads CASRPDRAPGNTQYF. The CDR3 DNA reads as TGTGCCAGCAGGCCGGACAGGGCCCCGGGGAATACGCAGTATTTT.